The present entry profiles one T cell receptor beta chain with its context. Profiling relied on immunoSEQ multiplex PCR, and the TCRdb table lists in-frame clones only, not all of them. The table shows some 200,000 clones, with just under 95% occurring only once. The record originates from a study of control samples from healthy donors and cancer patients. This CDR3 has 14 residues. CDR1 SGDLS and CDR2 YYNGEE come from the germline V gene. Trimming stripped 2 bases from V and 9 bases from J, with 12 bases between. This sequence joins TRBV9 and TRBJ1-6; no reliable D call. The sequenced sample was blood. The sequence was obtained from a man aged 45-65 years in good health. CDR3 protein: CASSVVGFGSPLHF. The CDR3 DNA reads TGTGCCAGCAGCGTTGTGGGATTTGGTTCACCCCTCCACTTT.